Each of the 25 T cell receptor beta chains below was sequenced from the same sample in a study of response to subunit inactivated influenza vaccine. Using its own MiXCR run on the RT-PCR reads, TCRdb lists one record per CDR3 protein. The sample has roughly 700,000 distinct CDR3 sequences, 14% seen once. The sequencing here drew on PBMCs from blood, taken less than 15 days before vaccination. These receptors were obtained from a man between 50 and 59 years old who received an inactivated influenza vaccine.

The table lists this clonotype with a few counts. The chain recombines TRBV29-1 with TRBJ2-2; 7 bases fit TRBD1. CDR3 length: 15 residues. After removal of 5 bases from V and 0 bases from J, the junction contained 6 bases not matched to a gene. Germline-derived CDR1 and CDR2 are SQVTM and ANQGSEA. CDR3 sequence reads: CSVPTGTANTGELFF. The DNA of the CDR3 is TGCAGCGTTCCTACCGGGACAGCGAACACCGGGGAGCTGTTTTTT.

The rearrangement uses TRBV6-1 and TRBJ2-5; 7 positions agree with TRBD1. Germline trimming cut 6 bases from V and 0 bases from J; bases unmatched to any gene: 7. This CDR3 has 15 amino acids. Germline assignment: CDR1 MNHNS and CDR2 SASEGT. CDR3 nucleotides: TGTGCCAGCAGCGCACCGGGACAGTACCAAGAGACCCAGTACTTC. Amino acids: CASSAPGQYQETQYF.

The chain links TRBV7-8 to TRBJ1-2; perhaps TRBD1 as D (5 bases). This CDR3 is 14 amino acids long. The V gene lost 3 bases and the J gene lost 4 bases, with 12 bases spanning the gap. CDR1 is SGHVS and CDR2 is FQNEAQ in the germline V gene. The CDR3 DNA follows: TGTGCCAGCAGCTTGGAGCCGAGGGGCTATGGCTACACCTTC. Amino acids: CASSLEPRGYGYTF. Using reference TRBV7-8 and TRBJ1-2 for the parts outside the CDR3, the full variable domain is GAGVSQSPRYKVAKRGQDVALRCDPISGHVSLFWYQQALGQGPEFLTYFQNEAQLDKSGLPSDRFFAERPEGSVSTLKIQRTQQEDSAVYLCASSLEPRGYGYTFGSGTRLTVV.

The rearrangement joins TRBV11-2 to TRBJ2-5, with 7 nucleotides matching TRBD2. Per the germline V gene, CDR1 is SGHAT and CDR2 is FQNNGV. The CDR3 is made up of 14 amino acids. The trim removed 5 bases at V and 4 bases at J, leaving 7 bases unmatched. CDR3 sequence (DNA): TGTGCCAGCAGCCAGCCCGGCGGGAGAGAGACCCAGTACTTC. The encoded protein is CASSQPGGRETQYF.

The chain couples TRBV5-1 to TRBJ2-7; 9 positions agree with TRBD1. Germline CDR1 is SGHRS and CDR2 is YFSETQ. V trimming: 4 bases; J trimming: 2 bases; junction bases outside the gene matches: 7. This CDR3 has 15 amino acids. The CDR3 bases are TGCGCCAGCAGCCCCCGACAGGGGGACCCCTACGAGCAGTACTTC. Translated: CASSPRQGDPYEQYF. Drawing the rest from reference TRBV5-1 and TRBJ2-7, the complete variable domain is KAGVTQTPRYLIKTRGQQVTLSCSPISGHRSVSWYQQTPGQGLQFLFEYFSETQRNKGNFPGRFSGRQFSNSRSEMNVSTLELGDSALYLCASSPRQGDPYEQYFGPGTRLTVT.

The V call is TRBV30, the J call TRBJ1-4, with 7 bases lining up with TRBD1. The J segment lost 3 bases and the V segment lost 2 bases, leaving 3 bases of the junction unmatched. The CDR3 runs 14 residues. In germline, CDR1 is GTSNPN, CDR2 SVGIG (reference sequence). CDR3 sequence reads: CAWSTGTANEKLFF. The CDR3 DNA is TGTGCCTGGAGTACCGGGACAGCTAATGAAAAACTGTTTTTT. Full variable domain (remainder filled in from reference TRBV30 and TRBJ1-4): SQTIHQWPATLVQPVGSPLSLECTVEGTSNPNLYWYRQAAGRGLQLLFYSVGIGQISSEVPQNLSASRPQDRQFILSSKKLLLSDSGFYLCAWSTGTANEKLFFGSGTQLSVL.

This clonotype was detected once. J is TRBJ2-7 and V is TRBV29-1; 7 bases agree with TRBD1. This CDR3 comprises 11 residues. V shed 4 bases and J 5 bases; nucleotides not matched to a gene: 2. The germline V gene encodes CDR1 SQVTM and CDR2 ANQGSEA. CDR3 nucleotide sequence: TGCAGCGTTGCCAGGGGGAACGAGCAGTACTTC. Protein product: CSVARGNEQYF.

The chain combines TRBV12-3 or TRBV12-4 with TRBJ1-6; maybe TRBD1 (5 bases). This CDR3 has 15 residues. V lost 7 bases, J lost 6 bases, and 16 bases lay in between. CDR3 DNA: TGTGCCAGCACCGGGACGTCGGTCCCTAATTCACCCCTCCACTTT. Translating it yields CASTGTSVPNSPLHF.

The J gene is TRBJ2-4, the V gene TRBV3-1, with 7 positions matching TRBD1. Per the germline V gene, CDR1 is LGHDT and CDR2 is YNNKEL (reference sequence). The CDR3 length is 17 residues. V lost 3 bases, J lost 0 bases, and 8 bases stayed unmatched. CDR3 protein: CASSQEGTVLAKNIQYF. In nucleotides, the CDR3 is TGTGCCAGCAGCCAGGAAGGGACAGTACTAGCCAAAAACATTCAGTACTTC.

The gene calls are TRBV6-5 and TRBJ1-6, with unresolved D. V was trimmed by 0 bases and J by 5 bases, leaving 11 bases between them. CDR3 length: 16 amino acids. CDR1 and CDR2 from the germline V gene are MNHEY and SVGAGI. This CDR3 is CASSYSRPQNNSPLHF. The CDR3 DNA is TGTGCCAGCAGTTACTCGAGACCTCAGAATAATTCACCCCTCCACTTT.

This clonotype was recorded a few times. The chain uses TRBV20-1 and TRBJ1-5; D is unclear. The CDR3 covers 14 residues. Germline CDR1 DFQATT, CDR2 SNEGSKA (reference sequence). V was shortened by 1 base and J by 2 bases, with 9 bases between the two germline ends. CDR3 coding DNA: TGCAGTGCTAGAGGGTTAGGGCGCAATCAGCCCCAGCATTTT. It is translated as CSARGLGRNQPQHF.

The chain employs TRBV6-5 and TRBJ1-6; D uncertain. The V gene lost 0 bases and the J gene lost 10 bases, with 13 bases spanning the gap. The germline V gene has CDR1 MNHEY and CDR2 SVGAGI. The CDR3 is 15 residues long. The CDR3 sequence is CASSYSIAVRSPLHF. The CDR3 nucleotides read TGTGCCAGCAGTTACTCGATTGCAGTAAGGTCACCCCTCCACTTT.

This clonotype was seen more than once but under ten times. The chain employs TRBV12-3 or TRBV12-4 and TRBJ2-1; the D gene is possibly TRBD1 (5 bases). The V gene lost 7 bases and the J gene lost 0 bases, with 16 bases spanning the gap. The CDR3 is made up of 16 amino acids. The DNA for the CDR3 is TGTGCCAGCAACAACAGGCGCCTCAGCTCCTACAATGAGCAGTTCTTC. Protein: CASNNRRLSSYNEQFF.

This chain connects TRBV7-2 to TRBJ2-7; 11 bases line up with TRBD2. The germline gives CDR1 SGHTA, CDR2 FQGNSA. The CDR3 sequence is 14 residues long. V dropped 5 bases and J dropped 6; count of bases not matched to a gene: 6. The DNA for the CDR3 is TGTGCCAGCAGCGTTAGCGGGGGGGCCCCCGAGCAGTACTTC. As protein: CASSVSGGAPEQYF.

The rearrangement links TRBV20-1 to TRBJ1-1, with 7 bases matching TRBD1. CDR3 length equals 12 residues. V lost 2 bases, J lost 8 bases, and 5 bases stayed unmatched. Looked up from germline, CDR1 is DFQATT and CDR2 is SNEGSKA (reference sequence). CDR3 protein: CSARTDRTEAFF. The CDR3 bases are TGCAGTGCTAGAACGGACAGGACCGAAGCTTTCTTT.

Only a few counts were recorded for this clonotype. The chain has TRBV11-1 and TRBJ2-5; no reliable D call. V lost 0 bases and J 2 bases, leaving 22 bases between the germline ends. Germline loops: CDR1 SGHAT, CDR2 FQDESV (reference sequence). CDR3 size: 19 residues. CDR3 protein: CASSLALILRPGHQETQYF. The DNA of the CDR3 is TGTGCCAGCAGCTTAGCCCTTATTCTGCGACCGGGCCATCAAGAGACCCAGTACTTC.

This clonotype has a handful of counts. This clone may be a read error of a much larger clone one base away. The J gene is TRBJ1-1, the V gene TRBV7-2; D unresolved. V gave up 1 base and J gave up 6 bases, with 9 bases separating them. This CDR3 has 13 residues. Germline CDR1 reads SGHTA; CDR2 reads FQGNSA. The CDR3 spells CASSLGYGAEAFF. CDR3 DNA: TGTGCCAGCAGCTTAGGTTATGGAGCTGAAGCTTTCTTT.

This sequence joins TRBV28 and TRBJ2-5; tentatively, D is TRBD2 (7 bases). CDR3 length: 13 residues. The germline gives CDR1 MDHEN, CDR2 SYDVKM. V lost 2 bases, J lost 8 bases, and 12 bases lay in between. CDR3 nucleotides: TGTGCCAGCAGTTTAAGGGGGGGGAGAACCCAGTACTTC. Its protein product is CASSLRGGRTQYF.

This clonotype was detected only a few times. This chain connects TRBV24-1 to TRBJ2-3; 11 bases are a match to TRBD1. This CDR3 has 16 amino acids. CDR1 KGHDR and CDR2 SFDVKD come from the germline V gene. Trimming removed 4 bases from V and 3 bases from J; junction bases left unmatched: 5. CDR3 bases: TGTGCCACCAGTGACCCCGGGACAGGGGGTACAGATACGCAGTATTTT. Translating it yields CATSDPGTGGTDTQYF.

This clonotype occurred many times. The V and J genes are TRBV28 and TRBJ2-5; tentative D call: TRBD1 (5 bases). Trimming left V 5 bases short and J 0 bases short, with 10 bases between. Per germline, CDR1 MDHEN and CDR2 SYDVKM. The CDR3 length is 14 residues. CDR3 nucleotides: TGTGCCAGCAGTCCGACAGCGTACCAAGAGACCCAGTACTTC. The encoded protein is CASSPTAYQETQYF.

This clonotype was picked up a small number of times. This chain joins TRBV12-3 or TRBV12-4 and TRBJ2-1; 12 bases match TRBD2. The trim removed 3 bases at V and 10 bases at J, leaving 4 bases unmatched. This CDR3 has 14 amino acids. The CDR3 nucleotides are TGTGCCAGCAGTTTGACTAGCGGGGGACCAGAGCAGTTCTTC. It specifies CASSLTSGGPEQFF.

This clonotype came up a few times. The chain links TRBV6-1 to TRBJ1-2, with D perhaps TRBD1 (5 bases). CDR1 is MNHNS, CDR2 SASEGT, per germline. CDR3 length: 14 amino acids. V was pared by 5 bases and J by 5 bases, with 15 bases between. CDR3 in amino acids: CASSLAGGMYGYTF. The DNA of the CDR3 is TGTGCCAGCAGTCTGGCTGGGGGGATGTATGGCTACACCTTC.

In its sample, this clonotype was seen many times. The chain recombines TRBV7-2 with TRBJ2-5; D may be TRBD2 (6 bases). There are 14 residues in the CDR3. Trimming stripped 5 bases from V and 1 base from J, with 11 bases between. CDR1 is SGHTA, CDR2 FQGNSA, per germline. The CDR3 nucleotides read TGTGCCAGCAGCCAACGGGACTTCCAAGAGACCCAGTACTTC. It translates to CASSQRDFQETQYF.

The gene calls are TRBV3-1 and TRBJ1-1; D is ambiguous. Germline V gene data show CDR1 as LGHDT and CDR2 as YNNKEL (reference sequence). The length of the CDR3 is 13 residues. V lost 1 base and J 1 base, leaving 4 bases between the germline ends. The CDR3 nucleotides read TGTGCCAGCAGCCAAGTATGGAACACTGAAGCTTTCTTT. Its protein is CASSQVWNTEAFF.

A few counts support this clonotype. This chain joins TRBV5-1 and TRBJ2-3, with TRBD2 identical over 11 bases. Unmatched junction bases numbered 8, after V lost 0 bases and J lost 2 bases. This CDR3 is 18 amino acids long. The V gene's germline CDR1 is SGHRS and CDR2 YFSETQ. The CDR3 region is CASSLEPASGGFTDTQYF. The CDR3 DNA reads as TGCGCCAGCAGCTTGGAACCGGCTAGCGGGGGGTTCACAGATACGCAGTATTTT.